This T cell receptor (beta chain) stems from a study of Tregs in tolerant kidney transplant recipients. Study conclusions and caveats: Validation in larger populations is needed because few patients were studied. Biological reproducibility was not directly addressed in this study. Expanding Tregs on activated donor B cells appeared to best identify donor-specific TCRbeta clones.

The junction had 12 bases not matched to a gene; V was cut back by 5 bases and J by 6 bases. The V gene's germline CDR1 is SGHDT and CDR2 YYEEEE. This CDR3 is 16 amino acids long. Assay used: immunoSEQ multiplex PCR; TCRdb lists only in-frame clones, some missing. The profile shows 200,000 to 300,000 clones, around 81% of them singletons. This clone was recorded only once. Antigen: not known. CD4+CD25+CD127- Tregs, CD4+CD25- non-Tregs, CD4 and CD8 cells were sorted. The rearrangement uses TRBV5-6 and TRBJ2-1; TRBD1 agrees at 9 bases. Sequencing was performed on CD4+ T cells from blood. The TCR was taken from a human donor in good health. The CDR3 loop is CASRKTGTGFSNEQFF. The CDR3 DNA is TGTGCCAGCAGAAAAACCGGGACAGGGTTCAGCAATGAGCAGTTCTTC.